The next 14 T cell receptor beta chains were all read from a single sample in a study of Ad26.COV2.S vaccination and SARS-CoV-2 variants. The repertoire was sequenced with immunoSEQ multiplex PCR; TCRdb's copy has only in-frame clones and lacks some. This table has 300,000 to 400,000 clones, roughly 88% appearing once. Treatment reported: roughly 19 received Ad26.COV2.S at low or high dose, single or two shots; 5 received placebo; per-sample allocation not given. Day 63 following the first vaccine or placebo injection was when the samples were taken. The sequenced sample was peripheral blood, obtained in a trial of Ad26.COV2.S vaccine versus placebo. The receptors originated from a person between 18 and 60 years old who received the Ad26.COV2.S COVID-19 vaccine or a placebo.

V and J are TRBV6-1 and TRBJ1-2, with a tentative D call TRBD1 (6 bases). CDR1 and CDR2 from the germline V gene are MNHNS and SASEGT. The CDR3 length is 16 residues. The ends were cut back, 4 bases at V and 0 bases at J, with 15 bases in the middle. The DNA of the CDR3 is TGTGCCAGCAGTGCAGGGGACCTATTAGCTAACTATGGCTACACCTTC. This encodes CASSAGDLLANYGYTF.

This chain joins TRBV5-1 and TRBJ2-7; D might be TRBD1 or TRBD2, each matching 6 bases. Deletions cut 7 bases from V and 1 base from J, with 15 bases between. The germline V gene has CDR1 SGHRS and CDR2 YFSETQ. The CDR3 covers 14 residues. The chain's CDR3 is CASGVQGGSYEQYF. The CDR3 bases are TGCGCCAGCGGAGTACAGGGAGGATCCTACGAGCAGTACTTC.

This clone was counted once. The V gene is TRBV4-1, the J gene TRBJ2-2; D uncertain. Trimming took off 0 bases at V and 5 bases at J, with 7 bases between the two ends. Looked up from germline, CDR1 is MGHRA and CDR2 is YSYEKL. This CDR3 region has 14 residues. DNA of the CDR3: TGCGCCAGCAGCCAAGATCCTACGACCGGGGAGCTGTTTTTT. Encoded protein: CASSQDPTTGELFF.

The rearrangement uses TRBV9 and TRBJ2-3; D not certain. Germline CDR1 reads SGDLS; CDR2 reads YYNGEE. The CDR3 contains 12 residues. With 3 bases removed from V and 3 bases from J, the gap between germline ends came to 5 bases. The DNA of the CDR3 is TGTGCCAGCAGCGCCCGGACAGATACGCAGTATTTT. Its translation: CASSARTDTQYF.

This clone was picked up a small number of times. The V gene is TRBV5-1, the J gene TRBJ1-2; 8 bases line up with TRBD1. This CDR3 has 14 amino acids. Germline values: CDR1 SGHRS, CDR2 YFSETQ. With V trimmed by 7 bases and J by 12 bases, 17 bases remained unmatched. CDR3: CASRAGTGDLHDTF. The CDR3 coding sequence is TGCGCCAGCCGAGCCGGGACAGGAGACCTACACGACACCTTC.

CDR3 protein: CASRPGRSGANVLTF. The CDR3 DNA is TGCGCCAGCAGGCCAGGGAGATCTGGGGCCAACGTCCTGACTTTC. The chain recombines TRBV4-1 with TRBJ2-6; perhaps D is TRBD1 or TRBD2 (5 bases each). V gave up 6 bases and J gave up 1 base, with 10 bases separating them. The germline V gene encodes CDR1 MGHRA and CDR2 YSYEKL. The CDR3 covers 15 residues.

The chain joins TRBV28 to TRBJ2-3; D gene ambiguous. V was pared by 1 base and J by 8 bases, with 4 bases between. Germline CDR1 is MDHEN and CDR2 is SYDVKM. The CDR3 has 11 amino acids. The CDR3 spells CASSLSSTQYF. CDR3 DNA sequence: TGTGCCAGCAGTTTATCGTCTACGCAGTATTTT.

CDR3 protein: CASSPGQGPPGPQHF. As DNA, the CDR3 is TGCGCCAGCAGCCCCGGACAGGGACCCCCAGGGCCCCAGCATTTT. The chain employs TRBV4-1 and TRBJ1-5, with 8 positions matching TRBD1. The length of the CDR3 is 15 residues. V gave up 4 bases and J gave up 9 bases; unmatched junction bases: 11. CDR1 is MGHRA, CDR2 YSYEKL, per germline.

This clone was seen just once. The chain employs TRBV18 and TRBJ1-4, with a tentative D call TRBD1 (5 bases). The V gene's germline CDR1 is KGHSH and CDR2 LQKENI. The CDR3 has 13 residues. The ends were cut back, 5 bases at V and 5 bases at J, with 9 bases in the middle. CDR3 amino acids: CASSTRENEKLFF. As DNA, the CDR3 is TGTGCCAGCTCAACCAGGGAGAATGAAAAACTGTTTTTT.

In DNA form, the CDR3 reads TGTGCCAGCAGTTTAACCCTAGCGGGGGAGCAGTTCTTC. Translated: CASSLTLAGEQFF. J is TRBJ2-1 and V is TRBV27; 9 positions agree with TRBD2. The CDR3 is 13 amino acids. Germline V gene sequence: CDR1 MNHEY, CDR2 SMNVEV (reference sequence). V was clipped by 2 bases and J by 10 bases; unmatched bases: 3.

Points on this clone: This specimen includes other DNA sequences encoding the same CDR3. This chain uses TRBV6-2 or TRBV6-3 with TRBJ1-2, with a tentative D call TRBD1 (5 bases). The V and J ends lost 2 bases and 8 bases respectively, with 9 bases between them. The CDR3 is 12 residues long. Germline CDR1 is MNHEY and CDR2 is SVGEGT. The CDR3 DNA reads TGTGCCAGCAGTTACGGGGGGTCCGGCTACACCTTC. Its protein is CASSYGGSGYTF.

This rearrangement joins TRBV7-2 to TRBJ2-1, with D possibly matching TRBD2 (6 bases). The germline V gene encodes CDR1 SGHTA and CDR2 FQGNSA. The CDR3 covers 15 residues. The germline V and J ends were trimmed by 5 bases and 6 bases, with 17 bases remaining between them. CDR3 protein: CASSTGVAVTNEQFF. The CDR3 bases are TGTGCCAGCAGCACTGGGGTAGCGGTTACCAATGAGCAGTTCTTC.

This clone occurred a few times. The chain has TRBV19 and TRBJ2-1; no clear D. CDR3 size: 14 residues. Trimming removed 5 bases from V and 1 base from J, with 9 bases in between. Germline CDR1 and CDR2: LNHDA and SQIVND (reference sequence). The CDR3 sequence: CASSLVESYNEQFF. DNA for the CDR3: TGTGCCAGTAGTTTGGTAGAATCCTACAATGAGCAGTTCTTC.

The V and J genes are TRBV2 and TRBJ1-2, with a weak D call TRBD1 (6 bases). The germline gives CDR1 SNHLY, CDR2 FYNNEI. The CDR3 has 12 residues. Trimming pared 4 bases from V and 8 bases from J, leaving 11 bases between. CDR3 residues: CASSGAGGGYTF. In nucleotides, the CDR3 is TGTGCCAGCAGTGGGGCTGGGGGCGGCTACACCTTC. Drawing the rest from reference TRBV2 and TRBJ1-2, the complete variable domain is EPEVTQTPSHQVTQMGQEVILRCVPISNHLYFYWYRQILGQKVEFLVSFYNNEISEKSEIFDDQFSVERPDGSNFTLKIRSTKLEDSAMYFCASSGAGGGYTFGSGTRLTVV.